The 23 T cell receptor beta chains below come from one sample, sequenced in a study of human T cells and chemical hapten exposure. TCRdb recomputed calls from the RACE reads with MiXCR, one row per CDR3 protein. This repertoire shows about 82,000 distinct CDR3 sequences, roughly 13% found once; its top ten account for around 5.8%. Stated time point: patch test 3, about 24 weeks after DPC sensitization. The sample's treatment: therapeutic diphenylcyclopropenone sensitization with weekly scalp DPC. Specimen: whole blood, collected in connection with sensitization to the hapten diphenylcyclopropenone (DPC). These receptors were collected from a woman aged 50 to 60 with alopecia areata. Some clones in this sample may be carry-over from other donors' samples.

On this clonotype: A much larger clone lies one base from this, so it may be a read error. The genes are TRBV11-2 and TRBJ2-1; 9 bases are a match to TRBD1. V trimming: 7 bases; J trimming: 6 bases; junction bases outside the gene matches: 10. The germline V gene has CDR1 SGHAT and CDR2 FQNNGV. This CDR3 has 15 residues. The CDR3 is CASTLGTGPFNEQFF. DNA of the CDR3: TGTGCCAGCACCTTGGGGACAGGGCCGTTCAATGAGCAGTTCTTC. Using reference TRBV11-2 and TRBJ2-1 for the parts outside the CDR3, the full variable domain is EAGVAQSPRYKIIEKRQSVAFWCNPISGHATLYWYQQILGQGPKLLIQFQNNGVVDDSQLPKDRFSAERLKGVDSTLKIQPAKLEDSAVYLCASTLGTGPFNEQFFGPGTRLTVL.

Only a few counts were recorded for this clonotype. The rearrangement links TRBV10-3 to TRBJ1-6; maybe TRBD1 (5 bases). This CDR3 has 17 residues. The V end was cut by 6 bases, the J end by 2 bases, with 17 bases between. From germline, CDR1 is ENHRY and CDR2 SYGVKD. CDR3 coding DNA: TGTGCCATCAGGGGAGAGAGGGGAAGGACCTATAATTCACCCCTCCACTTT. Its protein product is CAIRGERGRTYNSPLHF.

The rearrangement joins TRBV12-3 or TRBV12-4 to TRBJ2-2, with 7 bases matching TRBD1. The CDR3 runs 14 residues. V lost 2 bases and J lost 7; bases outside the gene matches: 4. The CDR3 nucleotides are TGTGCCAGCAGTTTAAAGGGGGCAGGCGGGGAGCTGTTTTTT. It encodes CASSLKGAGGELFF.

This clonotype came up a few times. DNA for the CDR3: TGCGCCAGCAGCCCGGGACAGGGCGGAGATACGCAGTATTTT. Protein: CASSPGQGGDTQYF. The chain recombines TRBV5-1 with TRBJ2-3; 9 nucleotides align to TRBD1. This CDR3 comprises 14 residues. Germline V gene sequence: CDR1 SGHRS, CDR2 YFSETQ. Losses at the gene ends were 4 bases for V and 5 bases for J; bases not matched to a gene: 5.

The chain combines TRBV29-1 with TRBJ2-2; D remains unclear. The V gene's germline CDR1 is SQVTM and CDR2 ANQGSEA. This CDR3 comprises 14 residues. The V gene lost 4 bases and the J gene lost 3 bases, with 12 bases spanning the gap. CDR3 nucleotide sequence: TGCAGCGTTGCGTCCCATGGGGACACCGGGGAGCTGTTTTTT. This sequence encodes CSVASHGDTGELFF.

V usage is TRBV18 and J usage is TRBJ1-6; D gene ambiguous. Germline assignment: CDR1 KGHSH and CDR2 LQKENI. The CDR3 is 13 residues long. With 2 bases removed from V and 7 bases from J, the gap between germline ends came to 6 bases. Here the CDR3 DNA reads TGTGCCAGCTCACCAGACGGAAATTCACCCCTCCACTTT. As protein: CASSPDGNSPLHF. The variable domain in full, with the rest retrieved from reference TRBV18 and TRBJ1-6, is NAGVMQNPRHLVRRRGQEARLRCSPMKGHSHVYWYRQLPEEGLKFMVYLQKENIIDESGMPKERFSAEFPKEGPSILRIQQVVRGDSAAYFCASSPDGNSPLHFGNGTRLTVT.

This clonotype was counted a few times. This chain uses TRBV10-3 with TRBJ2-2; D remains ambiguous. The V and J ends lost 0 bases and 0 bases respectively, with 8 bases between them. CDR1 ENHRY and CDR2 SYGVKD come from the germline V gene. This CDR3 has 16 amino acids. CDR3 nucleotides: TGTGCCATCAGTGAGTCCTTGTCACCGAACACCGGGGAGCTGTTTTTT. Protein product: CAISESLSPNTGELFF.

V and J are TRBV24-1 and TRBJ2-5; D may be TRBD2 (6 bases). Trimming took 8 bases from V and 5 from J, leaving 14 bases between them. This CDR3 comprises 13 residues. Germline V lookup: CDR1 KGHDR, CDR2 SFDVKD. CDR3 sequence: CATNRAGPETQYF. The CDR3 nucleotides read TGTGCCACCAACCGGGCGGGGCCTGAGACCCAGTACTTC.

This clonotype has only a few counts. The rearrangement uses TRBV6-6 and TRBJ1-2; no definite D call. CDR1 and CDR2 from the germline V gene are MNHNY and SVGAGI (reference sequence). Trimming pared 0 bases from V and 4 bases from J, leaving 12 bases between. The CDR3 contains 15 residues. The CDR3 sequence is CASSYSPADPYGYTF. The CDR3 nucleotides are TGTGCCAGCAGTTACTCACCAGCCGATCCCTATGGCTACACCTTC.

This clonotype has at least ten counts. CDR3 amino acids: CASSLRGPGELFF. The CDR3 DNA reads as TGTGCCAGCAGTCTCAGGGGGCCCGGGGAGCTGTTTTTT. The chain is built from TRBV6-2 or TRBV6-3 and TRBJ2-2, with 8 bases aligning to TRBD1. The CDR3 contains 13 residues. Trimming cost V 5 bases and J 6 bases; bases outside gene matches: 2. The germline V gene has CDR1 MNHEY and CDR2 SVGEGT.

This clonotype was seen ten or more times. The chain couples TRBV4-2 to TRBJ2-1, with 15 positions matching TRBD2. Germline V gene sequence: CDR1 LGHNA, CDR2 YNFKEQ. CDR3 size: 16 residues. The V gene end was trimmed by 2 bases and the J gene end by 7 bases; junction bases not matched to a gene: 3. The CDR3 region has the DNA TGTGCCAGCAGCCAACCAGGACTAGCGGGAGGGAATGAGCAGTTCTTC. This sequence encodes CASSQPGLAGGNEQFF.

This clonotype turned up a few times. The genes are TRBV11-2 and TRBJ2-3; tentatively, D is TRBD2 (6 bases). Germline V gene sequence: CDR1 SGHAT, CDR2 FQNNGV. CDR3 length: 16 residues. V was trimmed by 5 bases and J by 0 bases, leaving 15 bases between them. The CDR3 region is CASSARGGVSTDTQYF. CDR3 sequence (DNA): TGTGCCAGCAGCGCCCGGGGCGGGGTTAGCACAGATACGCAGTATTTT.

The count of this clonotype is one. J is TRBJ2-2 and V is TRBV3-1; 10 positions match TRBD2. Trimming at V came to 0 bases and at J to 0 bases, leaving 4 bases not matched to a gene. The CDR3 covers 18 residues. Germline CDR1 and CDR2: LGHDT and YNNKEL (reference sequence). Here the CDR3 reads CASSQDEREGPNTGELFF. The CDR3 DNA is TGTGCCAGCAGCCAAGATGAGCGGGAGGGTCCGAACACCGGGGAGCTGTTTTTT.

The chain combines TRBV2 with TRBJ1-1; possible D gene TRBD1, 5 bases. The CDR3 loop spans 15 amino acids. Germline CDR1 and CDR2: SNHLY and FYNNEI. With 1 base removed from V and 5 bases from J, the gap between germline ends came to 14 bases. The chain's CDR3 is CASSEGWGKGTEAFF. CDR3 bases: TGTGCCAGCAGTGAAGGGTGGGGTAAGGGGACTGAAGCTTTCTTT. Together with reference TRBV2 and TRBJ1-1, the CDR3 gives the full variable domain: EPEVTQTPSHQVTQMGQEVILRCVPISNHLYFYWYRQILGQKVEFLVSFYNNEISEKSEIFDDQFSVERPDGSNFTLKIRSTKLEDSAMYFCASSEGWGKGTEAFFGQGTRLTVV.

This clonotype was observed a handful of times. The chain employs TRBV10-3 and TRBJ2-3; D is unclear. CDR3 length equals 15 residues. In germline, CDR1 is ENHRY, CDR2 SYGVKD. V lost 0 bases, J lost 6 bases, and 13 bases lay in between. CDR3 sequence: CAISESKSLGDTQYF. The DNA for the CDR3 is TGTGCCATCAGTGAGTCAAAGAGCCTGGGGGATACGCAGTATTTT.

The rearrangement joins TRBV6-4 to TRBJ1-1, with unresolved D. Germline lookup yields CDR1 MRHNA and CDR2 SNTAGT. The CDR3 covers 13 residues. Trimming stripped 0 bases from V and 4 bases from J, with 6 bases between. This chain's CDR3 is CASSDSWSTEAFF. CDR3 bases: TGTGCCAGCAGTGACTCGTGGTCCACTGAAGCTTTCTTT.

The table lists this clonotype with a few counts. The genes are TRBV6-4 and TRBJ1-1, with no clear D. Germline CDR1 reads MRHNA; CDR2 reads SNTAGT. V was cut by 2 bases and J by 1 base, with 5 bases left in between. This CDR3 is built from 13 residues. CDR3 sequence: CASSDTANTEAFF. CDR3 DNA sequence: TGTGCCAGCAGTGACACGGCGAACACTGAAGCTTTCTTT.

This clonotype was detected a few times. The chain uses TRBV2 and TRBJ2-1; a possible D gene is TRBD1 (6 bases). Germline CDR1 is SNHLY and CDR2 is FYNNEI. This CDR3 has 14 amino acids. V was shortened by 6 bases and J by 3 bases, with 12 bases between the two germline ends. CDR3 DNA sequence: TGTGCCAGCAGGTGGCAGGGGAGCTACAATGAGCAGTTCTTC. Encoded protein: CASRWQGSYNEQFF.

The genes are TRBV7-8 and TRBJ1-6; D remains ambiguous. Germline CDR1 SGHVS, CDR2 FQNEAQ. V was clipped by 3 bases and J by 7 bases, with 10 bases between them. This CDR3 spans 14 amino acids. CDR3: CASSLRAVNSPLHF. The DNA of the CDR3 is TGTGCCAGCAGCTTGAGAGCGGTGAATTCACCCCTCCACTTT.

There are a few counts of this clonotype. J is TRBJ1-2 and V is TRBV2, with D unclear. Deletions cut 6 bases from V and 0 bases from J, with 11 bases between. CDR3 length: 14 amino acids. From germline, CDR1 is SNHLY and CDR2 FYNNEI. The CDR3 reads CASRFWIANYGYTF. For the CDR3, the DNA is TGTGCCAGCAGGTTTTGGATTGCTAACTATGGCTACACCTTC. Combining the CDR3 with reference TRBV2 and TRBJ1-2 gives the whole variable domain EPEVTQTPSHQVTQMGQEVILRCVPISNHLYFYWYRQILGQKVEFLVSFYNNEISEKSEIFDDQFSVERPDGSNFTLKIRSTKLEDSAMYFCASRFWIANYGYTFGSGTRLTVV.

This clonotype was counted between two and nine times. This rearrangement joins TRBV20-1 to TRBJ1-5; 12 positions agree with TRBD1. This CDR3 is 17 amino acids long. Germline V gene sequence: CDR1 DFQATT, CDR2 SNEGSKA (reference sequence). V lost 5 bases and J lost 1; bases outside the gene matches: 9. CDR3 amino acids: CSAQYPGQGASNQPQHF. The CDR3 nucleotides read TGCAGTGCTCAATACCCGGGACAGGGGGCAAGCAATCAGCCCCAGCATTTT.

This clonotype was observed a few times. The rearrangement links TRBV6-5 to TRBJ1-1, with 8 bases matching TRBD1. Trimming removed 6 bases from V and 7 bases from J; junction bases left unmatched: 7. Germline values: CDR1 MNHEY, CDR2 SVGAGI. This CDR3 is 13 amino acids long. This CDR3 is CASSPPGTGEAFF. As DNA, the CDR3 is TGTGCCAGCAGCCCACCGGGGACAGGTGAAGCTTTCTTT.

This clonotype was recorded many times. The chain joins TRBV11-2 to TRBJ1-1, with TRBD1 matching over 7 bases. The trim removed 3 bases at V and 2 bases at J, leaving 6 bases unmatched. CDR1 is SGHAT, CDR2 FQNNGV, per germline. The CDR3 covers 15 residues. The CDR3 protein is CASSFSGTANTEAFF. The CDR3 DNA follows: TGTGCCAGCAGCTTTTCCGGGACAGCAAACACTGAAGCTTTCTTT.